The T cell receptor (beta chain) under discussion was sequenced for a study of shared clonotypes between healthy human individuals. The CDR3 spans 14 residues. Germline V gene sequence: CDR1 SQVTM, CDR2 ANQGSEA. The V end was cut by 2 bases, the J end by 6 bases, with 16 bases between. Sequencing was performed with immunoSEQ multiplex PCR; in TCRdb, only in-frame clones are kept and a portion is missing. Of around 1.9 million clones listed, 90% to 95% are singletons. Naive CD8 cells lacked CD45RO, underwent positive selection for CCR7 and left out terminally differentiated effector memory CD45RA+ cells.

This receptor was taken from a man aged 18 to 30 in good health. Some clones in this sample may be carry-over from other donors' samples. V is TRBV29-1 and J is TRBJ1-1; D may be TRBD1 (6 bases). Material: naive CD8+ T cells from PBMCs. The CDR3 nucleotides read TGCAGCGTTGAAACGTACAGGGCGGGGGCTGAAGCTTTCTTT. It translates to CSVETYRAGAEAFF.